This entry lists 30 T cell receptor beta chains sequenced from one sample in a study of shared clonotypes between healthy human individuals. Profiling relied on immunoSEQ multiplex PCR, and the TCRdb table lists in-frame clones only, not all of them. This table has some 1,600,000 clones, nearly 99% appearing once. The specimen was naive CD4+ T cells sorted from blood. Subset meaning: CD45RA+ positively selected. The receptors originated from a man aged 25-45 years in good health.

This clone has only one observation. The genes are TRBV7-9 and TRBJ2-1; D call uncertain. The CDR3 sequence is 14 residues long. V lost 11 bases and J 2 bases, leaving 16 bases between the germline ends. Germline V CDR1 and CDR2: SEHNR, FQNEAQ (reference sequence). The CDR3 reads CAGRLSLPYNEQFF. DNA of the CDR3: TGTGCCGGCCGACTCAGTCTTCCCTACAATGAGCAGTTCTTC. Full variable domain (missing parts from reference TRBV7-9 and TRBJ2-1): DTGVSQNPRHKITKRGQNVTFRCDPISEHNRLYWYRQTLGQGPEFLTYFQNEAQLEKSRLLSDRFSAERPKGSFSTLEIQRTEQGDSAMYLCAGRLSLPYNEQFFGPGTRLTVL.

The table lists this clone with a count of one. As DNA, the CDR3 is TGTGCCAGCAGCCGCACCGGACTTTTTGGCGATACGCAGTATTTT. This sequence encodes CASSRTGLFGDTQYF. This chain joins TRBV11-2 and TRBJ2-3, with D tentatively TRBD2 (5 bases). There are 15 residues in the CDR3. CDR1 and CDR2 (germline): SGHAT, FQNNGV. The V gene lost 5 bases and the J gene lost 6 bases, with 18 bases spanning the gap.

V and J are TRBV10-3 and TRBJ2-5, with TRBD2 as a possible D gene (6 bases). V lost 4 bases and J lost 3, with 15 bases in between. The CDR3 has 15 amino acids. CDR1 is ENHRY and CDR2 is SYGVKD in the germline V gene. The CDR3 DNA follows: TGTGCCATCAGTGCCGGGGGTCGCGCTGAAGAGACCCAGTACTTC. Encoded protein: CAISAGGRAEETQYF.

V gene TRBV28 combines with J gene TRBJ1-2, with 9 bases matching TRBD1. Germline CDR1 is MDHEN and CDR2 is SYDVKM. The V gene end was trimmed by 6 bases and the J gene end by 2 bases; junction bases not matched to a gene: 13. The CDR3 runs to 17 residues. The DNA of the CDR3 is TGTGCCAGCAGGTACAGGGGGCCCCTCCCGAGCAACTATGGCTACACCTTC. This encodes CASRYRGPLPSNYGYTF.

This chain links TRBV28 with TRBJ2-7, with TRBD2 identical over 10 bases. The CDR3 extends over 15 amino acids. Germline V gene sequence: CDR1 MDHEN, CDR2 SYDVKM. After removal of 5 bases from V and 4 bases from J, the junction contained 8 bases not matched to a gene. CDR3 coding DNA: TGTGCCAGCAGTGGGGCTAGCGGGAGATTATACGAGCAGTACTTC. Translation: CASSGASGRLYEQYF.

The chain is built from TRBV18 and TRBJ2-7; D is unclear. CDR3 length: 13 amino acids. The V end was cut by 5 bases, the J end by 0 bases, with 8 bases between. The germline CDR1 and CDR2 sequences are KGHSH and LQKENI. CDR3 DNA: TGTGCCAGCTCAGGACCGAGCTCCTACGAGCAGTACTTC. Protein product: CASSGPSSYEQYF.

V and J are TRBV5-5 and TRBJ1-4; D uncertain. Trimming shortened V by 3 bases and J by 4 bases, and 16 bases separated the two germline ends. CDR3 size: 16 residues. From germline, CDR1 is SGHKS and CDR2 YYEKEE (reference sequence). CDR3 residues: CASSSIHQDYNEKLFF. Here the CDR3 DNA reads TGTGCCAGCAGCTCGATACACCAAGATTATAATGAAAAACTGTTTTTT.

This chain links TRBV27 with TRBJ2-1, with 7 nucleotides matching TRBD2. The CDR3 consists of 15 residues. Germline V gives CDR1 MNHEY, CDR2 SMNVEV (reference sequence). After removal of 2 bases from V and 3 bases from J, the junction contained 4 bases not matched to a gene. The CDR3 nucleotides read TGTGCCAGCAGTTTAGCGGGAGAAATCTACAATGAGCAGTTCTTC. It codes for CASSLAGEIYNEQFF.

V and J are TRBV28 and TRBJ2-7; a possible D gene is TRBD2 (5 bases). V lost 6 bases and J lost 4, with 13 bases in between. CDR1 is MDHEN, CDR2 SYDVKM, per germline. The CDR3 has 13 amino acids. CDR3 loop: CASSPGGRYEQYF. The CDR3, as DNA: TGTGCCAGCAGCCCCGGTGGGAGATACGAGCAGTACTTC. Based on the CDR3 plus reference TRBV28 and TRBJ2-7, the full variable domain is DVKVTQSSRYLVKRTGEKVFLECVQDMDHENMFWYRQDPGLGLRLIYFSYDVKMKEKGDIPEGYSVSREKKERFSLILESASTNQTSMYLCASSPGGRYEQYFGPGTRLTVT.

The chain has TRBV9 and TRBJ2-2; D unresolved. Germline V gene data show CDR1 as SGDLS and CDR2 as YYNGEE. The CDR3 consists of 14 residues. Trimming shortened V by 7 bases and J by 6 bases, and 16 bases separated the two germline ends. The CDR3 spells CASGVAQDPGELFF. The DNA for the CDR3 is TGTGCCAGCGGGGTGGCCCAGGACCCCGGGGAGCTGTTTTTT.

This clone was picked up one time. The CDR3 region has the DNA TGCGCCAGCAGCTTAACAGCAGACTATGGCTACACCTTC. It translates to CASSLTADYGYTF. The chain combines TRBV5-1 with TRBJ1-2; D call uncertain. The CDR3 spans 13 residues. Trimming cost V 2 bases and J 3 bases, with 8 bases left between them. The germline V gene has CDR1 SGHRS and CDR2 YFSETQ.

The CDR3 region has the DNA TGTGCCAGCAGCGCCCGAGCGGGGAGGACCTACGAGCAGTACTTC. It encodes CASSARAGRTYEQYF. V is TRBV9 and J is TRBJ2-7, with TRBD2 identical over 7 bases. Germline CDR1 reads SGDLS; CDR2 reads YYNGEE. The CDR3 is made up of 15 amino acids. V dropped 3 bases and J dropped 2; count of bases not matched to a gene: 8.

CDR3 bases: TGTGCCAGCTCACCCCCCCGACAGGTTTGGACCGGGGAGCTGTTTTTT. Protein: CASSPPRQVWTGELFF. The gene calls are TRBV18 and TRBJ2-2; tentative D call: TRBD1 (6 bases). V was shortened by 3 bases and J by 5 bases, with 16 bases between the two germline ends. The V gene's germline CDR1 is KGHSH and CDR2 LQKENI. The CDR3 is 16 amino acids.

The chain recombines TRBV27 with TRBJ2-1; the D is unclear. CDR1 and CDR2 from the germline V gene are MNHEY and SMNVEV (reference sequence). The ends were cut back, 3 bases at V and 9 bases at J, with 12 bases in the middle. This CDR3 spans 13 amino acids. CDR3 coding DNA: TGTGCCAGCAGTTTCGAGGTTCGTAGTGAGCAGTTCTTC. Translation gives CASSFEVRSEQFF.

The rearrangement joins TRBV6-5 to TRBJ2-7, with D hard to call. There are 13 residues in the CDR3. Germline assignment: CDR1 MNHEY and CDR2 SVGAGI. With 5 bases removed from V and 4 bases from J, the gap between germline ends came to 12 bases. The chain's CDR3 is CASSRVRLYEQYF. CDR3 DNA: TGTGCCAGCAGTCGGGTCAGGCTGTACGAGCAGTACTTC.

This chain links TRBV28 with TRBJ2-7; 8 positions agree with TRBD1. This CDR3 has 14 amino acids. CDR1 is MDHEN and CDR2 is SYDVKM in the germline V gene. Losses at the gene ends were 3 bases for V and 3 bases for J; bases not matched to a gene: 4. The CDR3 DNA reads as TGTGCCAGCAGTTTTGTGGACAGGGACTACGAGCAGTACTTC. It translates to CASSFVDRDYEQYF.

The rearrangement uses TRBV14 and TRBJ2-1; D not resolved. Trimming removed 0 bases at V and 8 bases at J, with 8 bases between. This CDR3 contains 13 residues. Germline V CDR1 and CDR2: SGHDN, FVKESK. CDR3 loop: CASSQESLYEQFF. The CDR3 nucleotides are TGTGCCAGCAGCCAAGAATCACTGTATGAGCAGTTCTTC.

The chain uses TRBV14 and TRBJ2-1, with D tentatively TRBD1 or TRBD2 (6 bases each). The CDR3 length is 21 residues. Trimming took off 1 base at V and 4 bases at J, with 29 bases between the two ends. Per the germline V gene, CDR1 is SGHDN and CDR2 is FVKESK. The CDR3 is CASSQGRVGGGSALKYNEQFF. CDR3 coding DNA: TGTGCCAGCAGCCAAGGACGAGTCGGAGGGGGATCAGCACTGAAGTACAATGAGCAGTTCTTC.

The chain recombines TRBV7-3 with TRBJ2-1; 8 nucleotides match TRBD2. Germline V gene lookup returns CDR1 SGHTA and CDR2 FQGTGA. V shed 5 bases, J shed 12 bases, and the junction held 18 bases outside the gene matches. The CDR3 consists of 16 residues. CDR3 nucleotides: TGTGCCAGCAGCCCGAGGCGGGCTAGCGGGTGGGATGGGCAGTTCTTC. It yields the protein CASSPRRASGWDGQFF. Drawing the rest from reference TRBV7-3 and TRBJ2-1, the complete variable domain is GAGVSQTPSNKVTEKGKYVELRCDPISGHTALYWYRQSLGQGPEFLIYFQGTGAADDSGLPNDRFFAVRPEGSVSTLKIQRTERGDSAVYLCASSPRRASGWDGQFFGPGTRLTVL.

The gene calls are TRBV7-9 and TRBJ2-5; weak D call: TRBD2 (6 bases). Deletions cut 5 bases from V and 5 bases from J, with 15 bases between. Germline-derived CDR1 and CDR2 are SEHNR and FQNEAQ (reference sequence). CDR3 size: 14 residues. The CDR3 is CASSHSGLGETQYF. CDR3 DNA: TGTGCCAGCAGCCACAGCGGGTTGGGGGAGACCCAGTACTTC.

The CDR3 region has the DNA TGTGCCAGCAGCTTAGCACCCAACAGGGGAGGAAACACCATATATTTT. Its translation: CASSLAPNRGGNTIYF. The J gene is TRBJ1-3, the V gene TRBV7-2, with 7 bases lining up with TRBD1. J lost 4 bases, V lost 0 bases, and 6 bases had no gene match. The CDR3 has 16 amino acids. CDR1 is SGHTA and CDR2 is FQGNSA in the germline V gene.

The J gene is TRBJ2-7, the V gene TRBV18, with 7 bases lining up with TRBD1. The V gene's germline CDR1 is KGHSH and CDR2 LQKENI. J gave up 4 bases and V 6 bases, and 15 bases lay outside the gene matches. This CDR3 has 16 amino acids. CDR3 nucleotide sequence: TGTGCCAGCTCTTACCTCGACAGGGTAGGACCATACGAGCAGTACTTC. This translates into CASSYLDRVGPYEQYF.

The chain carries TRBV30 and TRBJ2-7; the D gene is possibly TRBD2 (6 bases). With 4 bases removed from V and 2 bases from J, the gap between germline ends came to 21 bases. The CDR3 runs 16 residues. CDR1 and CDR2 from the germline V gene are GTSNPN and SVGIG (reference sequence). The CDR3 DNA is TGTGCCTGGACCCCTCTTTTGGGGCGGGGCACCTACGAGCAGTACTTC. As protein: CAWTPLLGRGTYEQYF.

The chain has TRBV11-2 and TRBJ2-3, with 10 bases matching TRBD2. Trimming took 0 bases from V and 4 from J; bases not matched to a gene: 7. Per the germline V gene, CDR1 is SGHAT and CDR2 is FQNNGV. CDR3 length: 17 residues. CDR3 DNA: TGTGCCAGCAGCTTAGATTCGGCTAGCGGGAGCCCAGATACGCAGTATTTT. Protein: CASSLDSASGSPDTQYF.

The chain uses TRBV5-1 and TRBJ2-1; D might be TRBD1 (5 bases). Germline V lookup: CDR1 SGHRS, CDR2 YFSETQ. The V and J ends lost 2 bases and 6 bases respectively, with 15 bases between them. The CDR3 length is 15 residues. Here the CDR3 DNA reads TGCGCCAGCAGCTTAGGCTCAGGGTCTCCCAATGAGCAGTTCTTC. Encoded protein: CASSLGSGSPNEQFF.

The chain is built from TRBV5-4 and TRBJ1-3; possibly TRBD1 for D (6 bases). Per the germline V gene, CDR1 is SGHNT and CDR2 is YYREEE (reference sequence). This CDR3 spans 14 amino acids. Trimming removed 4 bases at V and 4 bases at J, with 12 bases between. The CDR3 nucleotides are TGTGCCAGCAGCCCGCAGACAGGAGGAAACACCATATATTTT. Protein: CASSPQTGGNTIYF.

CDR3 protein: CASSLNPGRRGGNTIYF. Written as DNA, the CDR3 is TGTGCCAGCAGCCTAAACCCGGGCCGGAGGGGCGGAAACACCATATATTTT. This chain joins TRBV14 and TRBJ1-3, with D possibly TRBD1 on 5 matching bases. CDR1 is SGHDN and CDR2 is FVKESK in the germline V gene. This CDR3 has 17 amino acids. V gave up 4 bases and J gave up 4 bases, with 20 bases separating them.

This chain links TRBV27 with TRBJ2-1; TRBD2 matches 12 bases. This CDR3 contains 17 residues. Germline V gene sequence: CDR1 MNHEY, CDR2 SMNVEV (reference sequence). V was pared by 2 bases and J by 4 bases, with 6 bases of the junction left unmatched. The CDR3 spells CASSLASGRGLYNEQFF. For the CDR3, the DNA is TGTGCCAGCAGTTTAGCTAGCGGGAGGGGTCTTTACAATGAGCAGTTCTTC.

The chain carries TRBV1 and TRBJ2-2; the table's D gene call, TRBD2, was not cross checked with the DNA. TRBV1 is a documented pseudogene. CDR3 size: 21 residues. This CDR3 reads CTSSQGGTGPQKRPNTGELFF. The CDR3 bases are TGCACCAGCAGCCAAGGCGGGACGGGCCCACAAAAACGACCCAACACCGGGGAGCTGTTTTTT.

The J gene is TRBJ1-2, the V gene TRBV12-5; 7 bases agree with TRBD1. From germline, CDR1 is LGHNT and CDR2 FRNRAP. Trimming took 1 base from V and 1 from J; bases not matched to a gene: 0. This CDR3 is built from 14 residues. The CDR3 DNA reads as TGTGCTAGTGGTTTGGGACAGGGTAACTATGGCTACACCTTC. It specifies CASGLGQGNYGYTF.